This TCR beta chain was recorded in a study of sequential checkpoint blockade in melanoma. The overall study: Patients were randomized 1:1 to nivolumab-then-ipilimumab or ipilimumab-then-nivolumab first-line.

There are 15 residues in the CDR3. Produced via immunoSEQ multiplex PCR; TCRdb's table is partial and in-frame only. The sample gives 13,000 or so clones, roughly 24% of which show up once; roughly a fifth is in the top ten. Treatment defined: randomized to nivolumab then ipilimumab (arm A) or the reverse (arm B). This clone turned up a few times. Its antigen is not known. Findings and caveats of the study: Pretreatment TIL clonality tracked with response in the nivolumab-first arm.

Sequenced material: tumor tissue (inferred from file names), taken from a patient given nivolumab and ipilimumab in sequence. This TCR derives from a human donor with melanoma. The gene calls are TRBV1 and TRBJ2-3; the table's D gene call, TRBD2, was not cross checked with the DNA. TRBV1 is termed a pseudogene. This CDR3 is CASSPSTGYTDTQYF. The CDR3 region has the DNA TGCGCCAGCAGCCCATCTACTGGTTACACAGATACGCAGTATTTT.